The present entry profiles one T cell receptor beta chain with its context. This CDR3 has 15 amino acids. Between the trimmed V and J ends, which lost 3 bases and 0 bases, there was a span of 11 bases. Looked up from germline, CDR1 is MDHEN and CDR2 is SYDVKM. Authors' methods: Scientists estimated how many nucleated cells there were by amplifying reference gene primers. Assay used: immunoSEQ multiplex PCR; TCRdb lists only in-frame clones, some missing. V, J and clone size reflect that table, while D and trimming were determined from the DNA. This sample yields about 270,000 clones, of which roughly 91% are seen a single time; under 3% belongs to the top ten. These data originate in a study of blood T cell repertoires in COVID-19. Study as a whole: Sources were T cells, B-cell-depleted T cells, or PBMCs; the material itself was cDNA or gDNA.

Participants reported their clinical history, and cohort assignment relied on those reports. The source is a woman aged 40-49 years with acute COVID-19. The specimen was PBMCs or T cells enriched from blood (not recorded which). The chain is built from TRBV28 and TRBJ1-2; D gene unclear. CDR3 DNA: TGTGCCAGCAGTTTGACGGGTCTCACTAACTATGGCTACACCTTC. Protein product: CASSLTGLTNYGYTF.